The clone carrying this TCR beta chain was found many times. Using its own MiXCR run on the RT-PCR reads, TCRdb lists one record per CDR3 protein. The sample records about 700,000 distinct CDR3 sequences, 12% to 15% being singletons. The ends lost 6 bases at V and 7 bases at J; junction bases unmatched: 7. The CDR3 covers 14 residues. Sequenced: memory CD4+ T cells from blood. The V call is TRBV12-3 or TRBV12-4, the J call TRBJ1-2, with 11 bases matching TRBD1. The TCR sequence derives from a female donor in good health, serving as a healthy control. CDR3 residues: CASRPGQGAFGYTF. For the CDR3, the DNA is TGTGCCAGCAGGCCTGGACAGGGGGCTTTTGGCTACACCTTC.